The clone carrying this T cell receptor (beta chain) was recorded only once. Its antigen is undetermined. This sample is drawn from a study of T cell responses to AZD1222 COVID-19 vaccine. Notes on the study in general: Repertoires were collected only later (after the peak T cell response had occurred). Targeting of unmutated variant regions was reportedly seen in nearly half of spike-specific TCRs.

The CDR3 covers 12 residues. The ends were cut back, 4 bases at V and 3 bases at J, with 6 bases in the middle. Germline loops: CDR1 GTSNPN, CDR2 SVGIG (reference sequence). Some clones are missing from TCRdb's copy, which holds only in-frame ones; the method was immunoSEQ multiplex PCR. The sample records about 190,000 clones, around 87% being singletons. The sequencing here drew on peripheral blood, taken on day 0 of MenACWY control vaccination. The chain couples TRBV30 to TRBJ2-2; D is ambiguous. This TCR derives from an adult in good health. Here the CDR3 reads CAWTWYTGELFF. CDR3 bases: TGTGCCTGGACCTGGTACACCGGGGAGCTGTTTTTT.